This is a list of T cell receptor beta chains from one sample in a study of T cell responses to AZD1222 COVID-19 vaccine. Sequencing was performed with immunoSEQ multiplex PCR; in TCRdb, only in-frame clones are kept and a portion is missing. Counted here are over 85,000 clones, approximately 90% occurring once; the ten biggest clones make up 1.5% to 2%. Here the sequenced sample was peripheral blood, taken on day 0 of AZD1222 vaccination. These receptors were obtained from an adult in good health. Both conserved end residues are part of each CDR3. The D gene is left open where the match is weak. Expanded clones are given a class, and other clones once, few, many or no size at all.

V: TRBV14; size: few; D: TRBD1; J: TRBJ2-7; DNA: TGTGCCAGCAGCCAAGTACCCGGGACAGGTCCCCCCGAGCAGTACTTC; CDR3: CASSQVPGTGPPEQYF
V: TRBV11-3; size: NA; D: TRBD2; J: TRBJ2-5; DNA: TGTGCCAGCAGCTCGGGACTAGCGGGAGTGGAGACCCAGTACTTC; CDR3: CASSSGLAGVETQYF
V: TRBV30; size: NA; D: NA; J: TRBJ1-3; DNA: TGTGCCTGGAGGGCCGGGACCGCAGGCTCTGGAAACACCATATATTTT; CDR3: CAWRAGTAGSGNTIYF
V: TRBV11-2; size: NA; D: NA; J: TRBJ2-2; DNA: TGTGCCAGCAGCTTGTCCACCGGGGAGCTGTTTTTT; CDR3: CASSLSTGELFF
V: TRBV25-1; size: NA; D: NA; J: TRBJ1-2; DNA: TGTGCCAGCAGTGAATCGGCGGGCACATACTATGGCTACACCTTC; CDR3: CASSESAGTYYGYTF
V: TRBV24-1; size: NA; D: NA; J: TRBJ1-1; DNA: TGTGCCACCAGTGATTCCCGGACAGCCCAAGGGGCTTTCTTT; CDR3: CATSDSRTAQGAFF
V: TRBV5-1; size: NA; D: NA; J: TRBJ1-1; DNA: TGCGCCAGCAGTTATAGAATGAACACTGAAGCTTTCTTT; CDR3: CASSYRMNTEAFF
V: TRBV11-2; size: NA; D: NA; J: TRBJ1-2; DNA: TGTGCCAGCAGCCCCCTGTCAGGGGTTCGCGATGTGGGCTACACCTTC; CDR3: CASSPLSGVRDVGYTF
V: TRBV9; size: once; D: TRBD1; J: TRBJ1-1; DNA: TGTGCCAGCAGCCCTGAAACCGGGACAGGGCTAGCTTTCTTT; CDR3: CASSPETGTGLAFF
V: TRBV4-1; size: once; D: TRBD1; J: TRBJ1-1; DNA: TGCGCCAGCAGCCAATCCACCTGGACAGGTACCACTGAAGCTTTCTTT; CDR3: CASSQSTWTGTTEAFF
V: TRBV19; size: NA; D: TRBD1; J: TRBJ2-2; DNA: TGTGCCAGTAGTATTCAGGGGGCTAGGACCGGGGAGCTGTTTTTT; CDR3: CASSIQGARTGELFF
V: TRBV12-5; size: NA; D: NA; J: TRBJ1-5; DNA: TGTGCTAGTGGTTGGGACACCTATAGCAATCAGCCCCAGCATTTT; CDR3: CASGWDTYSNQPQHF
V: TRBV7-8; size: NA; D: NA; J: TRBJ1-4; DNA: TGTGCCAGCAGCGCCCGGACCGTTGAAAAACTGTTTTTT; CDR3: CASSARTVEKLFF
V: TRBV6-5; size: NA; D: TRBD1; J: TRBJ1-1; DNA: TGTGCCAGCAGGGCAGGGGGGGAATCAGCTTTCTTT; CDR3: CASRAGGESAFF
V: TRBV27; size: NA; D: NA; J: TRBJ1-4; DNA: TGTGCCAGCAGTCCACGAGCGGGGGGTGAAAAACTGTTTTTT; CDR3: CASSPRAGGEKLFF
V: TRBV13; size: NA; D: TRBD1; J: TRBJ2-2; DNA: TGTGCCAGCAGCCGGGACAGTAAGAACACCGGGGAGCTGTTTTTT; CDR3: CASSRDSKNTGELFF
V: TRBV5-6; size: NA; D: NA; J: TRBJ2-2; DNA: TGTGCCAGCAGCTTCTACGACAAGGGAGGGGAGCTGTTTTTT; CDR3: CASSFYDKGGELFF
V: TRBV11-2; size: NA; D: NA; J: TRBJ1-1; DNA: TGTGCCAGCAGCTTAGGGATGGGCTTCGTGATCCCTGAAGCTTTCTTT; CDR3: CASSLGMGFVIPEAFF
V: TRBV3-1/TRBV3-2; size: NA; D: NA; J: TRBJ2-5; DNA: TGTGCCAGCAGCAAGGTCCAGGAGACCCAGTACTTC; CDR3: CASSKVQETQYF
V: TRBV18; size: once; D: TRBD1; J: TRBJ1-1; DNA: TGTGCCAGCTCCACCGTCGTCCGGGACAGGGGACTTAGGGAGGCTTTCTTT; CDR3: CASSTVVRDRGLREAFF
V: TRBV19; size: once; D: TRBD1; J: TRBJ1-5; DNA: TGTGCCAGTAGTCGGACAGGGTGGGTCAATCAGCCCCAGCATTTT; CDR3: CASSRTGWVNQPQHF
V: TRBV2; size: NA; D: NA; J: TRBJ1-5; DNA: TGTGCCAGCAGTCCTCTGGATCCGCGGAGCAATCAGCCCCAGCATTTT; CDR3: CASSPLDPRSNQPQHF
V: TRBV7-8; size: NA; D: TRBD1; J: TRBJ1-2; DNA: TGTGCCAGCAGCTACGGACAGGAGCAAGGCTACACCTTC; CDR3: CASSYGQEQGYTF
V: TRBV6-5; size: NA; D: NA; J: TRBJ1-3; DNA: TGTGCCAGCAGTTACACAGAGATCCTGGGAAACACCATATATTTT; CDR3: CASSYTEILGNTIYF
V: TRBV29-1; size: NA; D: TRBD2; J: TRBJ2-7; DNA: TGCAGCGTTCTTGTCGTAATAGCGGGGACCTACGAGCAGTACTTC; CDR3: CSVLVVIAGTYEQYF
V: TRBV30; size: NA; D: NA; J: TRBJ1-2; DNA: TGTGCCTGGAGCCTCCAGGGAGTCTATGGCTACACCTTC; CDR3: CAWSLQGVYGYTF
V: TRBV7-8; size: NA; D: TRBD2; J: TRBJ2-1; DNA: TGTGCCAGCAGCGTGACTAGCGTGGCCTACAATGAGCAGTTCTTC; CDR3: CASSVTSVAYNEQFF